Below, 29 T cell receptor beta chains from the same sample are listed, as sequenced in a study of Graves' ophthalmopathy and Graves' hyperthyroidism. RNA transcripts were the template, and TCR beta CDR3 regions were amplified from them. A first-round RT-PCR used HTBI primers, followed by a second-round multiplex PCR. TCRdb re-called the multiplex PCR reads with MiXCR, one entry per CDR3 protein. The repertoire holds 1 million to 1.3 million distinct CDR3 sequences, 35% to 40% seen once, with over 8.5% in the top ten. Sequenced sample: peripheral blood or thyroid tissue (not recorded which). These receptor sequences come from an adult man with Graves' hyperthyroidism.

This clonotype was seen many times. V usage is TRBV2 and J usage is TRBJ1-5, with TRBD1 as a possible D gene (5 bases). The CDR3 runs 17 residues. Between the trimmed V and J ends, which lost 0 bases and 6 bases, there was a span of 18 bases. Germline V gene data show CDR1 as SNHLY and CDR2 as FYNNEI. The CDR3 DNA reads as TGTGCCAGCAGTGAAGCCGAGGACATGGCCCCCGGTCAGCCCCAGCATTTT. Translation gives CASSEAEDMAPGQPQHF.

This clonotype was observed many times. The V call is TRBV20-1, the J call TRBJ1-2; possible D gene TRBD1, 6 bases. CDR3 length: 12 residues. From germline, CDR1 is DFQATT and CDR2 SNEGSKA (reference sequence). V was trimmed by 5 bases and J by 8 bases, leaving 15 bases between them. CDR3 nucleotides: TGCAGTGCTTACATAGGGGGGCAAGGCTACACCTTC. It is translated as CSAYIGGQGYTF.

The chain is built from TRBV5-4 and TRBJ2-2, with a tentative D call TRBD1 (5 bases). V lost 4 bases, J lost 8 bases, and 24 bases lay in between. Germline V gene lookup returns CDR1 SGHNT and CDR2 YYREEE (reference sequence). The CDR3 covers 17 residues. The CDR3 DNA reads as TGTGCCAGCAGCCCTCGGCAGGGTTTGGGGCCTCAGGGGGAGCTGTTTTTT. Its translation is CASSPRQGLGPQGELFF.

About this clonotype itself: Given a much more abundant clone one base away, this may be a read error. This rearrangement joins TRBV2 to TRBJ1-6; TRBD1 might be the D (5 bases). Trimming took 3 bases from V and 12 from J, leaving 12 bases between them. Germline V lookup: CDR1 SNHLY, CDR2 FYNNEI. This CDR3 comprises 13 residues. The CDR3 nucleotides are TGTGCCAGCAGTGACGGGTTCGGGGGACCCCTCCACTTT. It translates to CASSDGFGGPLHF. Complete variable domain (other parts from reference TRBV2 and TRBJ1-6): EPEVTQTPSHQVTQMGQEVILRCVPISNHLYFYWYRQILGQKVEFLVSFYNNEISEKSEIFDDQFSVERPDGSNFTLKIRSTKLEDSAMYFCASSDGFGGPLHFGNGTRLTVT.

This clonotype was detected ten times or more. The V and J genes are TRBV19 and TRBJ2-7; D not certain. The CDR3 runs to 14 residues. Germline V gene data show CDR1 as LNHDA and CDR2 as SQIVND (reference sequence). V was trimmed by 7 bases and J by 0 bases, leaving 13 bases between them. The CDR3 sequence is CASTPRQSSYEQYF. CDR3 bases: TGTGCCAGTACCCCACGTCAGAGCTCCTACGAGCAGTACTTC.

V usage is TRBV2 and J usage is TRBJ1-1; 7 nucleotides align to TRBD1. Germline trimming cut 6 bases from V and 3 bases from J; bases unmatched to any gene: 7. The V gene's germline CDR1 is SNHLY and CDR2 FYNNEI. The CDR3 spans 14 residues. DNA of the CDR3: TGTGCCAGCAGGAGGGGGCGAGAGGACACTGAAGCTTTCTTT. This sequence encodes CASRRGREDTEAFF.

The gene calls are TRBV10-2 and TRBJ1-5; perhaps TRBD1 as D (5 bases). V was clipped by 2 bases and J by 0 bases, with 11 bases between them. In germline, CDR1 is WSHSY, CDR2 SAAADI. CDR3 length equals 16 residues. As DNA, the CDR3 is TGCGCCAGCAGTGAGCCGGGGCAGAGTAGCAATCAGCCCCAGCATTTT. It codes for CASSEPGQSSNQPQHF.

This clonotype was seen a handful of times. A clone one base away is much larger, so this may be a read error. The chain uses TRBV20-1 and TRBJ1-1; no clear D gene. This CDR3 is built from 13 residues. Per germline, CDR1 DFQATT and CDR2 SNEGSKA (reference sequence). Here the CDR3 reads CSAPRTRIDESFF. The CDR3 DNA follows: TGCAGTGCTCCCAGGACCCGGATAGATGAATCTTTCTTT.

This clonotype was detected a few times. The chain couples TRBV7-2 to TRBJ1-5; TRBD1 aligns across 12 bases. Germline lookup yields CDR1 SGHTA and CDR2 FQGNSA. CDR3 length equals 14 residues. The ends lost 5 bases at V and 7 bases at J; junction bases unmatched: 3. Here the CDR3 DNA reads TGTGCCAGCAGCCCGGGACAGGGGGCCCAGCCCCAGCATTTT. Translation gives CASSPGQGAQPQHF.

This clonotype was counted between two and nine times. The gene calls are TRBV25-1 and TRBJ2-5; possibly TRBD2 for D (6 bases). The V and J ends lost 1 base and 2 bases respectively, with 11 bases between them. Germline-derived CDR1 and CDR2 are MGHDK and SYGVNS. The CDR3 covers 15 residues. The chain's CDR3 is CASSEWGSGQETQYF. CDR3 nucleotide sequence: TGTGCCAGCAGTGAATGGGGCAGCGGGCAAGAGACCCAGTACTTC.

V gene TRBV29-1 combines with J gene TRBJ1-1; D may be TRBD1 (5 bases). The CDR3 length is 15 residues. CDR1 is SQVTM and CDR2 is ANQGSEA in the germline V gene. V lost 1 base and J lost 1, with 13 bases in between. The CDR3 nucleotides are TGCAGCGTTGAAGCATTCAGGGTCAGGAACACTGAAGCTTTCTTT. Translation: CSVEAFRVRNTEAFF.

This clonotype was seen repeatedly, ten times or more. This chain joins TRBV5-1 and TRBJ2-6, with 9 bases fitting TRBD1. The CDR3 is made up of 18 amino acids. The V segment lost 3 bases and the J segment 7 bases; nucleotides outside the gene matches: 14. Germline V CDR1 and CDR2: SGHRS, YFSETQ. CDR3: CASSYRWDRVLPANVLTF. For the CDR3, the DNA is TGCGCCAGCAGCTATAGGTGGGACAGGGTTCTCCCCGCCAACGTCCTGACTTTC.

This clonotype appeared once. The conserved final phenylalanine or tryptophan is absent from the CDR3, which likely points to a read error. The limits of the CDR3 on the DNA are not certain, so only TCRdb's listed CDR3 is given. The J gene is TRBJ2-6, the V gene TRBV7-6; the tabulated D call, TRBD1, remains unverified against the DNA. The CDR3 contains 9 residues when both ends are counted. The germline gives CDR1 SGHVS, CDR2 FNYEAQ. The CDR3 loop reads CASSSYRGI.

The chain has TRBV10-3 and TRBJ2-7; no definite D call. The CDR3 contains 12 residues. CDR1 is ENHRY and CDR2 is SYGVKD in the germline V gene. Trimming cost V 0 bases and J 2 bases, with 2 bases left between them. The CDR3: CAISESAYEQYF. CDR3 coding DNA: TGTGCCATCAGTGAGTCTGCCTACGAGCAGTACTTC.

This clonotype appeared a few times. V usage is TRBV30 and J usage is TRBJ1-1; TRBD1 is a possible D gene (5 bases). The ends were cut back, 8 bases at V and 1 base at J, with 20 bases in the middle. CDR3 length: 15 amino acids. Germline-derived CDR1 and CDR2 are GTSNPN and SVGIG (reference sequence). CDR3 DNA sequence: TGTGCCGGAGGGGTCGGGGCGGGGCCGAACACTGAAGCTTTCTTT. Its protein product is CAGGVGAGPNTEAFF.

In this sample, this clonotype turned up once. A much larger clonotype is one base distant, so this may be a read error. The DNA of the CDR3 is TGCGCCAGCAGCTTAGGATGGGGGGGGAACGAGCAGCACTTC. It codes for CASSLGWGGNEQHF. The rearrangement links TRBV5-1 to TRBJ2-7, with 7 bases identical to TRBD2. CDR1 and CDR2 from the germline V gene are SGHRS and YFSETQ. The CDR3 contains 14 residues.

This clonotype was seen at least ten times. This rearrangement joins TRBV20-1 to TRBJ1-4; no clear D. The V end lost 1 base, the J end lost 7 bases, and 13 bases lay between the germline ends. Germline CDR1 reads DFQATT; CDR2 reads SNEGSKA (reference sequence). This CDR3 region has 14 residues. The CDR3 protein is CSARATGEPEKLFF. As DNA, the CDR3 is TGCAGTGCTAGAGCAACGGGAGAACCTGAAAAACTGTTTTTT.

Ten or more counts support this clonotype. The rearrangement joins TRBV19 to TRBJ1-1, with TRBD1 as a possible D gene (5 bases). The CDR3 has 13 residues. V lost 5 bases and J lost 5, with 12 bases in between. The V gene's germline CDR1 is LNHDA and CDR2 SQIVND (reference sequence). CDR3 nucleotide sequence: TGTGCCAGTAGTGGCAGGGTGGATACTGAAGCTTTCTTT. Residues: CASSGRVDTEAFF. Filled out from reference TRBV19 and TRBJ1-1, the complete variable domain reads DGGITQSPKYLFRKEGQNVTLSCEQNLNHDAMYWYRQDPGQGLRLIYYSQIVNDFQKGDIAEGYSVSREKKESFPLTVTSAQKNPTAFYLCASSGRVDTEAFFGQGTRLTVV.

V gene TRBV29-1 combines with J gene TRBJ1-2, with 11 bases fitting TRBD1. The CDR3 extends over 14 amino acids. CDR1 SQVTM and CDR2 ANQGSEA come from the germline V gene. V gave up 2 bases and J gave up 3 bases; unmatched junction bases: 2. CDR3 protein: CSVERGQGDYGYTF. Here the CDR3 DNA reads TGCAGCGTTGAACGGGGACAGGGGGACTATGGCTACACCTTC. Looking up the rest from reference TRBV29-1 and TRBJ1-2 gives the full variable domain: SAVISQKPSRDICQRGTSLTIQCQVDSQVTMMFWYRQQPGQSLTLIATANQGSEATYESGFVIDKFPISRPNLTFSTLTVSNMSPEDSSIYLCSVERGQGDYGYTFGSGTRLTVV.

This clonotype has only a few counts. The chain combines TRBV10-3 with TRBJ1-3; D not resolved. Germline V CDR1 and CDR2: ENHRY, SYGVKD. The CDR3 totals 15 residues. V was trimmed by 11 bases and J by 0 bases, leaving 17 bases between them. This CDR3 reads CACSEHVSSGNTIYF. CDR3 coding DNA: TGTGCCTGCAGTGAACACGTGAGCTCTGGAAACACCATATATTTT.

A word on this clonotype: Mismatch with germline at one junction end may stem from a read error. The rearrangement joins TRBV7-8 to TRBJ2-6, with 7 bases matching TRBD1. The germline CDR1 and CDR2 sequences are SGHVS and FQNEAQ. This CDR3 has 12 amino acids. As DNA, the CDR3 is TGTGCCAGCAGCTCGGGACAGAGCACTGAAGCTTTC. It codes for CASSSGQSTEAF. Supplemented by reference TRBV7-8 and TRBJ2-6, the full variable domain reads GAGVSQSPRYKVAKRGQDVALRCDPISGHVSLFWYQQALGQGPEFLTYFQNEAQLDKSGLPSDRFFAERPEGSVSTLKIQRTQQEDSAVYLCASSSGQSTEAFGAGSRLTVL.

At least ten counts were recorded for this clonotype. The J gene is TRBJ2-7, the V gene TRBV29-1, with 8 nucleotides matching TRBD1. V was pared by 6 bases and J by 0 bases, with 7 bases of the junction left unmatched. There are 14 residues in the CDR3. Germline values: CDR1 SQVTM, CDR2 ANQGSEA. The CDR3 coding sequence is TGCAGCGTAGGGACAGGCCTAAGCTCCTACGAGCAGTACTTC. This translates into CSVGTGLSSYEQYF.

V usage is TRBV29-1 and J usage is TRBJ1-2; TRBD1 agrees at 9 bases. The germline V gene encodes CDR1 SQVTM and CDR2 ANQGSEA. J lost 8 bases, V lost 2 bases, and 6 bases had no gene match. The CDR3 spans 13 residues. The CDR3: CSVERDRAGGYTF. In nucleotides, the CDR3 is TGCAGCGTTGAAAGGGACAGGGCGGGCGGCTACACCTTC.

At least ten counts were recorded for this clonotype. The chain recombines TRBV5-8 with TRBJ1-5; no firm D call. This CDR3 spans 15 amino acids. Trimming removed 3 bases at V and 8 bases at J, with 18 bases between. The V gene's germline CDR1 is SGHTS and CDR2 YDEGEE. The CDR3 DNA sequence: TGTGCCAGCAGCTCTCCACGGCAGGCGGTTAAGCCCCAGCATTTT. Amino acids: CASSSPRQAVKPQHF.

This clonotype was found once. V is TRBV7-9 and J is TRBJ1-4, with D possibly being TRBD1 (6 bases). V lost 5 bases and J 8 bases, leaving 18 bases between the germline ends. The CDR3 is 15 amino acids. CDR1 SEHNR and CDR2 FQNEAQ come from the germline V gene (reference sequence). The CDR3 loop reads CASSAPGHRAEKLFF. CDR3 DNA sequence: TGTGCCAGCAGCGCTCCGGGACACCGAGCGGAAAAACTGTTTTTT.

This clonotype was observed many times. The chain combines TRBV6-5 with TRBJ2-7; TRBD1 might be the D (5 bases). This CDR3 spans 18 amino acids. Deletions cut 7 bases from V and 4 bases from J, with 29 bases between. Germline values: CDR1 MNHEY, CDR2 SVGAGI. This CDR3 is CASICVQPGRRTPYEQYF. As DNA, the CDR3 is TGTGCCAGCATCTGCGTCCAACCGGGCCGTCGGACACCATACGAGCAGTACTTC.

The chain carries TRBV5-1 and TRBJ1-5; a weak D match, TRBD1 (5 bases). Trimming cost V 0 bases and J 5 bases, with 9 bases left between them. Germline assignment: CDR1 SGHRS and CDR2 YFSETQ. The CDR3 extends over 14 amino acids. CDR3 region: CASSLGQPDQPQHF. The CDR3 DNA is TGCGCCAGCAGCTTGGGACAGCCCGATCAGCCCCAGCATTTT.

Regarding this clonotype: One end of the junction varies from germline; a read error may be responsible. The rearrangement uses TRBV19 and TRBJ2-7; 9 nucleotides match TRBD2. Germline V lookup: CDR1 LNHDA, CDR2 SQIVND (reference sequence). This CDR3 spans 14 amino acids. The CDR3 reads CASKASGTTYEQYF. The CDR3 DNA is TGCGCCAGTAAGGCTAGCGGGACCACCTACGAGCAGTACTTC.

This clonotype was recorded many times. The chain employs TRBV6-5 and TRBJ1-1; perhaps TRBD1 as D (5 bases). Germline loops: CDR1 MNHEY, CDR2 SVGAGI. This CDR3 comprises 12 residues. The V and J ends lost 0 bases and 7 bases respectively, with 6 bases between them. DNA of the CDR3: TGTGCCAGCAGTTACTCGACAGATGAAGCTTTCTTT. Translation gives CASSYSTDEAFF.